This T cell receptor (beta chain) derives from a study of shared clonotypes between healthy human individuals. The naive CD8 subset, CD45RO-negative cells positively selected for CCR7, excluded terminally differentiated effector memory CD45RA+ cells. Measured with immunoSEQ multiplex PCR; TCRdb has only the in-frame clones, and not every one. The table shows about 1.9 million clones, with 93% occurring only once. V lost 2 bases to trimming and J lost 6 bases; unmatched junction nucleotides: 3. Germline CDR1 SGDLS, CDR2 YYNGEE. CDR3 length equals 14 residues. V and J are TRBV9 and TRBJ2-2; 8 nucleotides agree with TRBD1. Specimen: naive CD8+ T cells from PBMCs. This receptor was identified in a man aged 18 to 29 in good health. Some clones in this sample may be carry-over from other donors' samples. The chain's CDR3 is CASSVDRGAGELFF. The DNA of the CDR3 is TGTGCCAGCAGCGTCGACAGGGGAGCCGGGGAGCTGTTTTTT.